The 16 T cell receptor beta chains presented below share a single source sample, sequenced in a study of T cells after yellow fever vaccination. TCRdb called the 5' RACE reads again in MiXCR, with one record for every CDR3 protein. The table records about 260,000 distinct CDR3 sequences, about 5% of them present only once. Sequenced here: CD4+ T cells sorted from PBMCs, sampled on the day of the yellow fever booster vaccination. The receptors come from a young man who received the YFV17D yellow fever vaccine.

This clonotype was detected only a few times. The genes are TRBV9 and TRBJ2-7, with D tentatively TRBD1 (6 bases). From germline, CDR1 is SGDLS and CDR2 YYNGEE. Trimming cost V 0 bases and J 5 bases, with 12 bases left between them. The CDR3 extends over 14 amino acids. The CDR3 is CASSVGGRRDEQYF. The DNA for the CDR3 is TGTGCCAGCAGCGTAGGGGGGCGACGAGACGAGCAGTACTTC. Complete variable domain (other parts from reference TRBV9 and TRBJ2-7): DSGVTQTPKHLITATGQRVTLRCSPRSGDLSVYWYQQSLDQGLQFLIQYYNGEERAKGNILERFSAQQFPDLHSELNLSSLELGDSALYFCASSVGGRRDEQYFGPGTRLTVT.

The chain recombines TRBV5-1 with TRBJ2-5, with 9 bases fitting TRBD1. CDR3 length: 14 amino acids. CDR1 and CDR2 (germline): SGHRS, YFSETQ. The J segment lost 5 bases and the V segment lost 5 bases, leaving 7 bases of the junction unmatched. The CDR3 loop is CASREQGARETQYF. CDR3 coding DNA: TGCGCCAGCAGGGAACAGGGGGCTCGGGAGACCCAGTACTTC.

The CDR3 nucleotides are TGTGCCAGCGGTATAGCGGGGGGGCATACGCAGTATTTT. It translates to CASGIAGGHTQYF. The chain combines TRBV27 with TRBJ2-3; 11 nucleotides align to TRBD2. The J segment lost 7 bases and the V segment lost 8 bases, leaving 5 bases of the junction unmatched. Per the germline V gene, CDR1 is MNHEY and CDR2 is SMNVEV (reference sequence). The CDR3 is 13 residues long.

The rearrangement links TRBV10-3 to TRBJ1-4; no definite D call. CDR3 size: 15 residues. The germline V gene encodes CDR1 ENHRY and CDR2 SYGVKD. Deletions cut 3 bases from V and 0 bases from J, with 8 bases between. CDR3 sequence: CAISEVGPTNEKLFF. The CDR3 DNA sequence: TGTGCCATCAGTGAAGTCGGTCCAACTAATGAAAAACTGTTTTTT.

This clonotype appeared many times. The V and J genes are TRBV9 and TRBJ2-3; D call uncertain. The length of the CDR3 is 14 residues. Germline V gene sequence: CDR1 SGDLS, CDR2 YYNGEE. With 4 bases removed from V and 1 base from J, the gap between germline ends came to 10 bases. For the CDR3, the DNA is TGTGCCAGCAGCAACCACGCCGGCACAGATACGCAGTATTTT. It yields the protein CASSNHAGTDTQYF.

This clonotype was detected ten times or more. The chain is built from TRBV4-3 and TRBJ2-5; no firm D call. The CDR3 runs to 13 residues. Germline V gene sequence: CDR1 LGHNA, CDR2 YSLEER. Trimming took 5 bases from V and 4 from J, leaving 11 bases between them. This CDR3 reads CASSFAVGETQYF. CDR3 DNA: TGCGCCAGCAGCTTTGCTGTCGGAGAGACCCAGTACTTC.

This clonotype was detected many times. The rearrangement links TRBV28 to TRBJ2-1; 11 nucleotides match TRBD2. The CDR3 length is 17 residues. V gave up 7 bases and J gave up 4 bases; unmatched junction bases: 12. CDR1 and CDR2 (germline): MDHEN, SYDVKM. DNA for the CDR3: TGTGCCAGCACCGGCCCTAGCGGGGGGCCTGGATACAATGAGCAGTTCTTC. It yields the protein CASTGPSGGPGYNEQFF.

This clonotype occurred a few times. This sequence joins TRBV27 and TRBJ1-5; D gene uncertain. The CDR3 extends over 13 amino acids. Looked up from germline, CDR1 is MNHEY and CDR2 is SMNVEV (reference sequence). The germline V and J ends were trimmed by 2 bases and 7 bases, with 9 bases remaining between them. CDR3 nucleotide sequence: TGTGCCAGCAGTTTAGTCGTACAGCAGCCCCAGCATTTT. Translation gives CASSLVVQQPQHF.

There are a few counts of this clonotype. V gene TRBV6-4 combines with J gene TRBJ2-7; the match to TRBD1 covers 7 bases. Trimming cost V 8 bases and J 3 bases; bases outside gene matches: 7. Germline V gene sequence: CDR1 MRHNA, CDR2 SNTAGT. This CDR3 comprises 13 residues. As DNA, the CDR3 is TGTGCCAGCCTATCAGGGGGAGACTACGAGCAGTACGTC. This encodes CASLSGGDYEQYV.

This clonotype was seen at least ten times. J is TRBJ2-2 and V is TRBV4-2; 7 bases are a match to TRBD2. The CDR3 has 13 amino acids. The junction had 0 bases not matched to a gene; V was cut back by 4 bases and J by 4 bases. Germline V lookup: CDR1 LGHNA, CDR2 YNFKEQ. CDR3 bases: TGTGCCAGCAGCCGGACTAGCACCGGGGAGCTGTTTTTT. This gives the protein CASSRTSTGELFF.

This clonotype was seen more than once but under ten times. This sequence joins TRBV5-1 and TRBJ2-1; TRBD1 matches at 9 bases. CDR3 length: 15 amino acids. The V gene end was trimmed by 3 bases and the J gene end by 5 bases; junction bases not matched to a gene: 6. The germline CDR1 and CDR2 sequences are SGHRS and YFSETQ. The CDR3 DNA reads TGCGCCAGCAGCTCTTTCGGGACAGGGAACAATGAGCAGTTCTTC. Translating gives CASSSFGTGNNEQFF.

CDR3 amino acids: CASSLADLIEETQYF. DNA for the CDR3: TGTGCCAGCAGCTTAGCAGACCTAATCGAAGAGACCCAGTACTTC. J is TRBJ2-5 and V is TRBV7-9; unclear D gene. The V end lost 0 bases, the J end lost 3 bases, and 11 bases lay between the germline ends. Per germline, CDR1 SEHNR and CDR2 FQNEAQ (reference sequence). The CDR3 loop spans 15 amino acids.

The V and J genes are TRBV7-2 and TRBJ2-2; D is unresolved. The CDR3 is made up of 15 amino acids. From germline, CDR1 is SGHTA and CDR2 FQGNSA. The germline V and J ends were trimmed by 2 bases and 6 bases, with 13 bases remaining between them. The CDR3: CASSLIGQTSGELFF. Here the CDR3 DNA reads TGTGCCAGCAGCTTAATCGGTCAAACTTCCGGGGAGCTGTTTTTT.

This clonotype showed up many times. The chain links TRBV6-6 to TRBJ1-6; D gene ambiguous. The germline V gene encodes CDR1 MNHNY and CDR2 SVGAGI (reference sequence). The CDR3 runs 13 residues. The V and J ends lost 3 bases and 8 bases respectively, with 8 bases between them. CDR3 nucleotides: TGTGCCAGCAGTTATGGGGAAGATTCACCCCTCCACTTT. As protein: CASSYGEDSPLHF.

This clonotype was counted a few times. The chain is built from TRBV24-1 and TRBJ1-5; TRBD1 matches at 9 bases. Germline CDR1 reads KGHDR; CDR2 reads SFDVKD. With V trimmed by 3 bases and J by 5 bases, 7 bases remained unmatched. This CDR3 spans 16 amino acids. In DNA, the CDR3 is TGTGCCACCAGTGATCCCGGGACAGGGAACCATCAGCCCCAGCATTTT. It encodes CATSDPGTGNHQPQHF.

This clonotype came up a few times. J is TRBJ2-1 and V is TRBV7-2; tentative D call: TRBD2 (5 bases). Germline V lookup: CDR1 SGHTA, CDR2 FQGNSA. V lost 2 bases and J lost 6, with 23 bases in between. CDR3 length: 18 residues. The CDR3 region has the DNA TGTGCCAGCAGCTTAAGGGTCGCGGCGGGCCCCGCATTCAATGAGCAGTTCTTC. Encoded protein: CASSLRVAAGPAFNEQFF.